A single sample is the source of the 25 T cell receptor beta chains below, sequenced in a study of T cell repertoires in cytomegalovirus infection. TCRdb reanalysed the reads using MiXCR and keeps one entry per CDR3 protein. The sample contains around 570,000 distinct CDR3 sequences, under 45% of which appear only once. These receptors are not linked to any known antigen. The sample in question was cultured PBMCs, obtained from culture after CMV antigen stimulation. All receptors derive from a human donor in good health (CMV status not recorded). Some clones in this sample may be carry-over from other donors' samples.

In its sample, this clonotype was seen a few times. The rearrangement links TRBV11-2 to TRBJ2-1; D is ambiguous. Deletions cut 0 bases from V and 10 bases from J, with 13 bases between. The germline gives CDR1 SGHAT, CDR2 FQNNGV. This CDR3 is 14 amino acids long. The CDR3 nucleotides read TGTGCCAGCAGCTTAGACCGACTTTCCAGGGAGCAGTTCTTC. It codes for CASSLDRLSREQFF. The variable domain in full, completed from reference TRBV11-2 and TRBJ2-1, reads EAGVAQSPRYKIIEKRQSVAFWCNPISGHATLYWYQQILGQGPKLLIQFQNNGVVDDSQLPKDRFSAERLKGVDSTLKIQPAKLEDSAVYLCASSLDRLSREQFFGPGTRLTVL.

V gene TRBV7-6 combines with J gene TRBJ2-7; tentatively, D is TRBD1 or TRBD2 (5 bases each). Per germline, CDR1 SGHVS and CDR2 FNYEAQ. V gave up 3 bases and J gave up 5 bases, with 14 bases separating them. CDR3 length: 14 amino acids. CDR3 region: CASSLGTGGHEQYF. The CDR3 nucleotides read TGTGCCAGCAGCTTGGGGACCGGAGGTCACGAGCAGTACTTC. The variable domain in full, with the rest retrieved from reference TRBV7-6 and TRBJ2-7, is GAGVSQSPRYKVTKRGQDVALRCDPISGHVSLYWYRQALGQGPEFLTYFNYEAQQDKSGLPNDRFSAERPEGSISTLTIQRTEQRDSAMYRCASSLGTGGHEQYFGPGTRLTVT.

J is TRBJ2-1 and V is TRBV12-3 or TRBV12-4; no reliable D call. This CDR3 has 13 amino acids. Trimming cost V 3 bases and J 4 bases, with 7 bases left between them. The CDR3 nucleotides read TGTGCCAGCAGTTTCTCGAATTACAATGAGCAGTTCTTC. Amino acids: CASSFSNYNEQFF.

The sample holds one count of this clonotype. This sequence joins TRBV30 and TRBJ1-2; tentatively, D is TRBD1 (6 bases). The ends were cut back, 3 bases at V and 7 bases at J, with 15 bases in the middle. CDR3 size: 13 residues. Germline CDR1 reads GTSNPN; CDR2 reads SVGIG (reference sequence). CDR3 in DNA: TGTGCCTGGAGGATAAACAGGGTTGGTGGCTACACCTTC. As protein: CAWRINRVGGYTF.

This clonotype was recorded once. The V and J genes are TRBV2 and TRBJ2-7; D might be TRBD1 (6 bases). The CDR3 covers 13 residues. V shed 6 bases and J shed 1 base, with 10 bases lying between them. Germline CDR1 and CDR2: SNHLY and FYNNEI. This chain's CDR3 is CASRGHFSYEQYF. The CDR3 nucleotides read TGTGCCAGCAGGGGACACTTTTCCTACGAGCAGTACTTC. The entire variable domain, with the rest obtained from reference TRBV2 and TRBJ2-7, is as follows: EPEVTQTPSHQVTQMGQEVILRCVPISNHLYFYWYRQILGQKVEFLVSFYNNEISEKSEIFDDQFSVERPDGSNFTLKIRSTKLEDSAMYFCASRGHFSYEQYFGPGTRLTVT.

This clonotype was counted only a few times. The chain employs TRBV6-1 and TRBJ1-3; unclear D gene. V lost 6 bases, J lost 0 bases, and 15 bases lay in between. The CDR3 sequence is 16 residues long. Germline lookup yields CDR1 MNHNS and CDR2 SASEGT. The CDR3 sequence: CASRREETLSGNTIYF. CDR3 DNA sequence: TGTGCCAGCAGAAGGGAGGAGACCCTCTCTGGAAACACCATATATTTT.

The gene calls are TRBV7-2 and TRBJ2-5; 13 bases are shared with TRBD2. The CDR3 spans 15 residues. Germline values: CDR1 SGHTA, CDR2 FQGNSA. The junction had 5 bases not matched to a gene; V was cut back by 5 bases and J by 5 bases. CDR3 in amino acids: CASSTRTSGGETQYF. The CDR3 bases are TGTGCCAGCAGCACGCGGACTAGCGGGGGTGAGACCCAGTACTTC.

The chain employs TRBV6-5 and TRBJ2-1; D gene ambiguous. The V and J ends lost 3 bases and 6 bases respectively, with 24 bases between them. This CDR3 spans 18 amino acids. Germline V lookup: CDR1 MNHEY, CDR2 SVGAGI. The CDR3 DNA reads TGTGCCAGCAGTTATAAACGTGGGCGGACCCTGAGGCTCAATGAGCAGTTCTTC. This translates into CASSYKRGRTLRLNEQFF.

This chain connects TRBV6-1 to TRBJ1-1; perhaps TRBD1 as D (5 bases). Germline V gene data show CDR1 as MNHNS and CDR2 as SASEGT. V dropped 4 bases and J dropped 6 bases, with 18 bases sitting between them. The CDR3 has 15 amino acids. CDR3 region: CASSGPFPGFPEAFF. CDR3 DNA: TGTGCCAGCAGTGGCCCCTTCCCAGGGTTCCCTGAAGCTTTCTTT.

This clonotype has just a few counts. The V and J genes are TRBV7-6 and TRBJ2-5; the D is unclear. V was shortened by 3 bases and J by 0 bases, with 11 bases between the two germline ends. Germline assignment: CDR1 SGHVS and CDR2 FNYEAQ. The CDR3 sequence is 15 residues long. The CDR3 spells CASSFGKANQETQYF. The CDR3 DNA reads TGTGCCAGCAGCTTCGGAAAGGCCAACCAAGAGACCCAGTACTTC.

The J gene is TRBJ1-1, the V gene TRBV7-2; D gene unclear. This CDR3 spans 13 amino acids. The ends were cut back, 7 bases at V and 1 base at J, with 10 bases in the middle. The germline V gene encodes CDR1 SGHTA and CDR2 FQGNSA. Here the CDR3 reads CASNRLSNTEAFF. CDR3 nucleotide sequence: TGTGCCAGCAATCGCCTCTCGAACACTGAAGCTTTCTTT.

This clonotype was observed a few times. This chain's CDR3 is CAARKATGSSYEQYF. CDR3 DNA: TGTGCCGCCCGGAAAGCGACAGGAAGCTCCTACGAGCAGTACTTC. The genes are TRBV6-6 and TRBJ2-7; possible D gene TRBD1, 6 bases. This CDR3 comprises 15 residues. Trimming took off 11 bases at V and 0 bases at J, with 20 bases between the two ends. The germline V gene encodes CDR1 MNHNY and CDR2 SVGAGI (reference sequence).

The rearrangement joins TRBV11-2 to TRBJ2-1; D gene ambiguous. The CDR3 totals 15 residues. Germline CDR1 reads SGHAT; CDR2 reads FQNNGV. V was cut by 0 bases and J by 0 bases, with 6 bases left in between. Here the CDR3 DNA reads TGTGCCAGCAGCTTAGATATGGGCTCCTACAATGAGCAGTTCTTC. Protein product: CASSLDMGSYNEQFF.

V usage is TRBV6-1 and J usage is TRBJ1-2, with 7 nucleotides matching TRBD1. Germline assignment: CDR1 MNHNS and CDR2 SASEGT. V dropped 4 bases and J dropped 5; count of bases not matched to a gene: 4. The length of the CDR3 is 13 residues. CDR3 protein: CASSGATGYGYTF. CDR3 in DNA: TGTGCCAGCAGTGGGGCGACAGGGTATGGCTACACCTTC.

This clonotype was seen repeatedly, ten times or more. The chain recombines TRBV7-2 with TRBJ2-1, with 9 bases aligning to TRBD1. V lost 5 bases and J lost 0; bases outside the gene matches: 14. The CDR3 covers 19 residues. The germline CDR1 and CDR2 sequences are SGHTA and FQGNSA. The CDR3 region is CASSTPGTGSSSSYNEQFF. The CDR3 region has the DNA TGTGCCAGCAGCACCCCCGGGACAGGGTCTTCTAGCTCCTACAATGAGCAGTTCTTC.

This clonotype occurred a few times. The chain employs TRBV7-2 and TRBJ2-1, with a tentative D call TRBD1 (6 bases). The length of the CDR3 is 14 residues. Per germline, CDR1 SGHTA and CDR2 FQGNSA. Trimming stripped 4 bases from V and 6 bases from J, with 13 bases between. The chain's CDR3 is CASSYTGLGNEQFF. Written as DNA, the CDR3 is TGTGCCAGCAGCTACACAGGGTTGGGCAATGAGCAGTTCTTC.

This chain links TRBV29-1 with TRBJ2-6; D is possibly TRBD2 (6 bases). This CDR3 has 16 amino acids. Trimming left V 4 bases short and J 0 bases short, with 13 bases between. Germline assignment: CDR1 SQVTM and CDR2 ANQGSEA. The CDR3 DNA follows: TGCAGCGTTGGTACGCGGGATGGCTCTGGGGCCAACGTCCTGACTTTC. It specifies CSVGTRDGSGANVLTF.

This clonotype was observed many times. The rearrangement links TRBV6-1 to TRBJ2-7, with TRBD1 matching over 9 bases. Germline-derived CDR1 and CDR2 are MNHNS and SASEGT. The CDR3 is made up of 14 amino acids. V trimming: 6 bases; J trimming: 3 bases; junction bases outside the gene matches: 6. Written as DNA, the CDR3 is TGTGCCAGCAGCACGGGGGGACAGGGCTACGAGCAGTACTTC. Translated, it gives CASSTGGQGYEQYF.

The chain joins TRBV11-1 to TRBJ2-1; TRBD2 is a possible D gene (6 bases). The CDR3 length is 15 residues. Germline V gene lookup returns CDR1 SGHAT and CDR2 FQDESV (reference sequence). The V end lost 1 base, the J end lost 8 bases, and 15 bases lay between the germline ends. The CDR3, as DNA: TGTGCCAGCAGCTTAGGGGGGGAGCCGGGGTATGAGCAGTTCTTC. This sequence encodes CASSLGGEPGYEQFF.

The chain has TRBV23-1 and TRBJ2-2, with 8 bases matching TRBD2. TRBV23-1 is an ORF; its function is uncertain. This CDR3 has 15 amino acids. Unmatched junction bases numbered 4, after V lost 2 bases and J lost 5 bases. The CDR3 region has the DNA TGCGCCAGCAGTCAACTAGCGGGTCGGACCGGGGAGCTGTTTTTT. This encodes CASSQLAGRTGELFF.

The V gene is TRBV15, the J gene TRBJ2-5; D gene unclear. The germline V gene encodes CDR1 LNHNV and CDR2 YYDKDF (reference sequence). The V end lost 0 bases, the J end lost 0 bases, and 5 bases lay between the germline ends. CDR3 length: 14 residues. CDR3 DNA sequence: TGTGCCACCAGCAGAGACAGAAACCAAGAGACCCAGTACTTC. Translation gives CATSRDRNQETQYF.

This clonotype came up once. V is TRBV6-5 and J is TRBJ1-2, with 11 positions matching TRBD1. V dropped 7 bases and J dropped 4; count of bases not matched to a gene: 5. This CDR3 contains 14 residues. Germline V gives CDR1 MNHEY, CDR2 SVGAGI. CDR3 bases: TGTGCCAGCACCGCCGGGACAGGGGGCTATGGCTACACCTTC. Translation gives CASTAGTGGYGYTF.

The chain couples TRBV5-4 to TRBJ1-1; unclear D gene. From germline, CDR1 is SGHNT and CDR2 YYREEE (reference sequence). The CDR3 spans 15 residues. The V end was cut by 0 bases, the J end by 7 bases, with 16 bases between. In DNA, the CDR3 is TGTGCCAGCAGCTTGGAAACTCCGAAAACGGGTGAAGCTTTCTTT. It specifies CASSLETPKTGEAFF.

This chain uses TRBV2 with TRBJ1-1; possibly TRBD1 for D (5 bases). From germline, CDR1 is SNHLY and CDR2 FYNNEI. V was clipped by 6 bases and J by 10 bases, with 15 bases between them. CDR3 length: 12 residues. The CDR3 region is CASSLGGGRAFF. The CDR3 bases are TGTGCCAGCAGCCTCGGGGGGGGGAGAGCTTTCTTT.

The V call is TRBV6-1, the J call TRBJ2-1; D assignment may be TRBD1 or TRBD2 (5 bases each). The V gene lost 6 bases and the J gene lost 8 bases, with 20 bases spanning the gap. The CDR3 is 15 amino acids. Germline V gene sequence: CDR1 MNHNS, CDR2 SASEGT. In DNA, the CDR3 is TGTGCCAGCAGATTCCGGGACCCCGGTGTGGATGAGCAGTTCTTC. Translating gives CASRFRDPGVDEQFF.